This TCR beta chain is from a study of human T cells and chemical hapten exposure. Study information: The sensitizing agent was 2% DPC, placed on around 2 cm by around 2 cm of upper inner arm skin. Per-sample TCR yield variability stemmed mainly from small pooled library volume differences.

This clonotype was counted at least ten times. Unique molecular identifiers were affixed to discrete cDNA molecules within the library. TCRdb re-derived calls from the RACE reads in MiXCR, one entry per CDR3 protein. The table lists under 65,000 distinct CDR3 sequences, around a tenth of them singletons. The time point: pre-sensitization, week 0. Indicated treatment: therapeutic diphenylcyclopropenone sensitization with weekly scalp DPC. The CDR3 has 13 residues. V shed 1 base and J shed 7 bases, with 8 bases lying between them. Germline CDR1 reads SEHNR; CDR2 reads FQNEAQ (reference sequence). This receptor was identified in a woman aged 40 to 50 with alopecia areata. Some clones in this sample may be carry-over from other donors' samples. The sequences come from whole blood, collected in connection with sensitization to the hapten diphenylcyclopropenone (DPC). The chain carries TRBV7-9 and TRBJ2-1; the D is unclear. The DNA of the CDR3 is TGTGCCAGCAGCTTAGGTTCCGGAAATGAGCAGTTCTTC. Its protein product is CASSLGSGNEQFF.